The present T cell receptor (beta chain) was sequenced within a study of naive and memory T cell subsets. Study outcomes and limitations: TCRs were reportedly recovered from both biopsy types, mostly tuberculin test sites.

Treatment here: skin biopsy from PPD injection site in Mantoux-positive individual. An oligonucleotide containing a UMI was ligated to the 3' end of TCR cDNA. Tuberculin skin test biopsies were taken where PPD was injected in Mantoux-positive people. Amplification of ligated cDNA took four PCR rounds with SP2 and nested alpha and beta constant primers. TCRdb independently ran MiXCR on the UMI-ligation and nested PCR reads; one entry per CDR3 protein. The sample records around 14,000 distinct CDR3 sequences, about 5% being singletons. This clonotype is categorized as medium-sized. Its target is not known. The specimen was skin, collected from a tuberculin skin test site. This receptor was identified in an adult in good health.

The CDR3 sequence: CASSLSGPLSGNTIYF. CDR3 DNA: TGTGCCAGCAGCTTATCGGGGCCCCTCTCTGGAAACACCATATATTTT. The chain couples TRBV7-2 to TRBJ1-3; tentative D call: TRBD1 (5 bases). Deletions cut 2 bases from V and 0 bases from J, with 11 bases between. CDR3 length: 16 residues. Germline values: CDR1 SGHTA, CDR2 FQGNSA.